This section outlines one T cell receptor beta chain sequence together with its context. This clonotype has more than one count but fewer than ten. Its antigen remains unidentified. Per-nucleotide qualities are absent, and no much larger clonotype sits a single base away. Systemically healthy Caucasian individuals from Russia, over 30 in total and aged about 6 to 95 years, were included as donors. Around 9.9 milliliters of peripheral blood were collected from each donor into EDTA-treated Vacutainer tubes. Ficoll-Paque density-gradient centrifugation was used to isolate PBMCs, with at least 7 million obtained per sample. Trizol reagent was used to extract total RNA from PBMCs, with at least 6 micrograms per sample. The percentages of naive CD45RAhigh/CD27high T cells were determined by flow cytometry on a PBMC aliquot from every donor. The germline V gene provides CDR1 KGHSY and CDR2 FQNENV. V loses 4 bases, J loses 14 bases, and the germline ends lie 9 bases apart. From cysteine to phenylalanine, the CDR3 is 11 amino acids long. The DNA shown is the 33-base CDR3, in frame from base 1.

The sample is drawn from a study of blood T cells in healthy people across ages (dated by TCRdb to the mid-2010s). Background for the entire study: In model experiments, template switching captured about one uniquely barcoded TCR beta cDNA molecule for every two T cells. Using deep sequencing normalized with unique cDNA molecular identifiers, the study measured how TCR beta repertoire diversity changes with age. Using the same blood draw, the study looked at two additional independent replicas of 1 million unique cDNA reads for two donors, one aged 18 to 30 and the other aged 80 or older. To avoid experimental bias, donors of different ages were spread randomly across the sequencing lanes. The donors were divided into four age groups: young (average approximately 15 years), middle-aged (approximately 42), aged (62) and long-lived (82). Summary of the overall study and its limitations: Because the CMV infection status of the donors was unknown, age-related changes in expanded clonotypes may potentially have been confounded. Compared with the aged group, the long-lived group had more naive CD4+ T cells, fewer expanded clones and increased TCR diversity, suggesting age selection. Bulk unsorted PBMC profiling prevented conclusive comparison of naive and antigen-experienced compartments. As age increased, observed TCR beta diversity per million T cells dropped in a roughly linear way, and a significant reduction was already evident by age about 40. There was a strong correlation between observed TCR beta diversity and the percentage of naive T cells measured by flow cytometry. Estimates of total diversity from one million sequenced T cells were regarded as lower bounds and underestimates.

Library creation used 5' RACE. A second PCR of about 7 to 12 cycles was performed with a sample-barcoded 5' primer and a J-beta primer mix. A unique molecular identifier was introduced onto each TCR beta cDNA molecule by a template-switch 5' adaptor carrying 12 random nucleotides. Each sample yielded at least 3 million CDR3-containing paired-end reads. The Mint cDNA synthesis kit, primed by a TRBC-specific oligonucleotide, was used to synthesize first-strand cDNA from all RNA. Following uracil-DNA glycosylase treatment, all cDNA underwent a first 18-cycle PCR with the universal primers M1SS and BC2_uni_R. Regarding the original processing steps: For normalization, 1 million high-quality reads, each with a distinct molecular identifier, were randomly selected from each sample. Reads with shared molecular identifiers were discarded instead of being binned into consensus sequences. MiTCR, with a Q25 quality threshold and the strictest error-elimination algorithm, was used for CDR3 identification, clonotype clustering and error correction. A nonparametric unseen species model with Euler transformation was used to estimate lower-bound total TCR beta diversity. TCRdb passed the public sequencing reads through fastp at Q25 and MiXCR, retaining productive beta sequences. Rows are unified per CDR3 protein, each entry keeping the most common DNA and genes. TCRdb's processing, not the authors' own work, is the source of the V and J calls. Counted in this sample were approximately 1,700,000 distinct CDR3 sequences; about two fifths of them appeared once. The ten largest clones add up to about 23% of the sample.

Input material: blood. The chain couples TRBV16 to TRBJ2-6, with the identity of the D gene unclear. The receptor's source is a human donor in good health. The DNA is as follows: TGTGCCAGCAGCCTCCTAAGTATCCTGACTTTC. The translation is CASSLLSILTF. Beyond the CDR3, the reference TRBV16 and TRBJ2-6 genes provide the residues; the full variable domain reads: GEEVAQTPKHLVRGEGQKAKLYCAPIKGHSYVFWYQQVLKNEFKFLISFQNENVFDETGMPKERFSAKCLPNSPCSLEIQATKLEDSAVYFCASSLLSILTFGAGSRLTVL.